The 16 T cell receptor beta chains below come from one sample, sequenced in a study of T cells in localized non-small cell lung cancer. Assay: immunoSEQ multiplex PCR; the TCRdb copy retains only in-frame clones and omits some. The sample includes about 24,000 clones, more than 85% seen only once; the top ten take around 15%. The source was peripheral blood, collected before any cancer treatment. The receptors were sampled from a man aged 40 to 69 with stage III squamous cell lung carcinoma.

The CDR3 sequence is CASSLRRLTTNEKLFF. CDR3 bases: TGTGCCAGCAGCTTAAGGAGACTTACAACTAATGAAAAACTGTTTTTT. The V and J genes are TRBV7-9 and TRBJ1-4, with D uncertain. This CDR3 comprises 16 residues. V was clipped by 2 bases and J by 0 bases, with 10 bases between them. Germline assignment: CDR1 SEHNR and CDR2 FQNEAQ (reference sequence).

The sample holds one count of this clone. The chain joins TRBV28 to TRBJ2-2; D call uncertain. Germline CDR1 MDHEN, CDR2 SYDVKM. This CDR3 spans 14 amino acids. The V end was cut by 10 bases, the J end by 0 bases, with 12 bases between. CDR3 sequence (DNA): TGTGCCACCGCCTGGGCAGCGAACACCGGGGAGCTGTTTTTT. It translates to CATAWAANTGELFF.

J is TRBJ2-1 and V is TRBV7-3; TRBD2 agrees at 11 bases. This CDR3 has 15 amino acids. The V segment lost 5 bases and the J segment 4 bases; nucleotides outside the gene matches: 4. Germline V CDR1 and CDR2: SGHTA, FQGTGA. The CDR3 loop reads CASSPLAGGYNEQFF. CDR3 nucleotides: TGTGCCAGCAGCCCCCTAGCGGGAGGATACAATGAGCAGTTCTTC.

CDR3 coding DNA: TGTGCCAGCAGTAGACTACAGGGGGCAGAGGGCTACACCTTC. Translating it yields CASSRLQGAEGYTF. The genes are TRBV28 and TRBJ1-2, with 9 bases identical to TRBD1. Germline V gene lookup returns CDR1 MDHEN and CDR2 SYDVKM. The CDR3 spans 14 residues. Unmatched junction bases numbered 9, after V lost 5 bases and J lost 8 bases.

This chain connects TRBV5-1 to TRBJ1-3; 7 positions agree with TRBD1. With V trimmed by 5 bases and J by 4 bases, 9 bases remained unmatched. The CDR3 totals 15 residues. Germline CDR1 SGHRS, CDR2 YFSETQ. In nucleotides, the CDR3 is TGCGCCAGCAGACCCACAGGGGTTCAAGGAAACACCATATATTTT. Protein product: CASRPTGVQGNTIYF. Together with reference TRBV5-1 and TRBJ1-3, the CDR3 gives the full variable domain: KAGVTQTPRYLIKTRGQQVTLSCSPISGHRSVSWYQQTPGQGLQFLFEYFSETQRNKGNFPGRFSGRQFSNSRSEMNVSTLELGDSALYLCASRPTGVQGNTIYFGEGSWLTVV.

As concerns this clone: Other DNA sequences in the same sample also yield this CDR3. This chain's CDR3 is CASSPPSYPTDTQYF. The CDR3 DNA reads as TGTGCCAGCAGCCCACCGTCTTATCCCACAGATACGCAGTATTTT. The V and J genes are TRBV5-4 and TRBJ2-3; D unresolved. Per the germline V gene, CDR1 is SGHNT and CDR2 is YYREEE (reference sequence). This CDR3 comprises 15 residues. The germline V and J ends were trimmed by 4 bases and 2 bases, with 14 bases remaining between them.

The chain links TRBV28 to TRBJ1-5; 8 nucleotides agree with TRBD1. The CDR3 totals 15 residues. J was trimmed by 7 bases and V by 3 bases; bases with no gene match: 8. Germline V gene sequence: CDR1 MDHEN, CDR2 SYDVKM. This CDR3 is CASSFWTGKNQPQHF. Written as DNA, the CDR3 is TGTGCCAGCAGTTTCTGGACAGGGAAGAACCAGCCCCAGCATTTT.

This clone was observed once. The rearrangement joins TRBV5-5 to TRBJ2-3; D gene ambiguous. The V and J ends lost 4 bases and 6 bases respectively, with 9 bases between them. This CDR3 region has 12 residues. The germline V gene has CDR1 SGHKS and CDR2 YYEKEE (reference sequence). Here the CDR3 DNA reads TGTGCCAGCAGCCCGGCCGGGGATACGCAGTATTTT. As protein: CASSPAGDTQYF.

J is TRBJ2-5 and V is TRBV25-1; either TRBD1 or TRBD2 may supply D (7 bases each). V dropped 3 bases and J dropped 5 bases, with 22 bases sitting between them. The CDR3 consists of 17 residues. Germline V lookup: CDR1 MGHDK, CDR2 SYGVNS. CDR3 amino acids: CASSDSGRGGWMETQYF. The CDR3 nucleotides read TGTGCCAGCAGTGATAGTGGCAGGGGGGGGTGGATGGAGACCCAGTACTTC.

The DNA for the CDR3 is TGTGCCAGTAGTATAGCAGGGGGACAGGCCTACGAGCAGTACTTC. This encodes CASSIAGGQAYEQYF. The chain combines TRBV19 with TRBJ2-7; the match to TRBD1 covers 8 bases. V gave up 1 base and J gave up 2 bases; unmatched junction bases: 4. This CDR3 has 15 amino acids. Germline-derived CDR1 and CDR2 are LNHDA and SQIVND (reference sequence).

The chain links TRBV6-1 to TRBJ2-6, with 10 bases matching TRBD1. The junction had 9 bases not matched to a gene; V was cut back by 4 bases and J by 0 bases. CDR3 size: 19 residues. Germline V CDR1 and CDR2: MNHNS, SASEGT. CDR3 DNA: TGTGCCAGCAGTGGCTGGGGACAGGGGCGATACTCTGGGGCCAACGTCCTGACTTTC. This encodes CASSGWGQGRYSGANVLTF.

This chain links TRBV12-1 with TRBJ2-3; the listed D gene, TRBD1, was not tested against the DNA. TRBV12-1 is given as a pseudogene. The length of the CDR3 is 13 residues. The DNA for the CDR3 is TGTGCCAGCAGCTCCAGGGGTACAGATACGCAGTATTTT. It is translated as CASSSRGTDTQYF.

This clone is deemed large. The chain's CDR3 is CASSLVPGRYYGYTF. The CDR3 coding sequence is TGTGCCAGCAGTTTAGTCCCGGGACGGTACTATGGCTACACCTTC. The chain couples TRBV28 to TRBJ1-2; TRBD1 is a possible D gene (5 bases). V was cut by 2 bases and J by 3 bases, with 13 bases left in between. Germline loops: CDR1 MDHEN, CDR2 SYDVKM. This CDR3 region has 15 residues.

The chain couples TRBV10-3 to TRBJ2-1, with 9 bases aligning to TRBD1. J lost 4 bases, V lost 3 bases, and 4 bases had no gene match. CDR1 and CDR2 (germline): ENHRY, SYGVKD. CDR3 length equals 15 residues. The CDR3 coding sequence is TGTGCCATCAGTGAAACGGGACAGGGTTACAATGAGCAGTTCTTC. Its translation: CAISETGQGYNEQFF.

This chain uses TRBV4-3 with TRBJ2-1, with no clear D. Trimming removed 3 bases at V and 7 bases at J, with 13 bases between. This CDR3 spans 14 amino acids. Germline values: CDR1 LGHNA, CDR2 YSLEER. In nucleotides, the CDR3 is TGCGCCAGCAGCCACCAACTCGAGAGGAATGAGCAGTTCTTC. Translated, it gives CASSHQLERNEQFF.

This clone rates as medium-sized (0.01 to 0.1%). This sequence joins TRBV28 and TRBJ1-5, with TRBD1 as a possible D gene (5 bases). Trimming left V 7 bases short and J 6 bases short, with 19 bases between. The CDR3 is 15 residues long. The germline V gene encodes CDR1 MDHEN and CDR2 SYDVKM. CDR3 sequence: CASTPLIGAAQPQHF. The CDR3, as DNA: TGTGCCAGCACCCCGCTTATCGGGGCCGCTCAGCCCCAGCATTTT.